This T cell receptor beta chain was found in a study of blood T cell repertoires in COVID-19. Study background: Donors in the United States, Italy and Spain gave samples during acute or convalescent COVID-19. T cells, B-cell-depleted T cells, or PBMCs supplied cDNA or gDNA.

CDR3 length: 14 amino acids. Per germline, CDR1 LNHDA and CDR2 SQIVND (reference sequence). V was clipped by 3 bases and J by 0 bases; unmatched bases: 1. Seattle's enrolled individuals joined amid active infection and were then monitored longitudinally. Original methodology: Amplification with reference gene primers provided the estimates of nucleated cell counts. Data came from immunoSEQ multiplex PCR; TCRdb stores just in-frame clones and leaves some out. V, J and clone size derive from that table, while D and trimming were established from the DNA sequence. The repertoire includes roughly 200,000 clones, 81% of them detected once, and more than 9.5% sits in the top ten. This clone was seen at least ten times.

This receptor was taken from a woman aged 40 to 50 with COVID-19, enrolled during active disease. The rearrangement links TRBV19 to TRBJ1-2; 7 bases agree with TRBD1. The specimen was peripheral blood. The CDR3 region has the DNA TGTGCCAGTAGTATCCAGGGGGCTAACTATGGCTACACCTTC. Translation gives CASSIQGANYGYTF.